Each of the 18 T cell receptor beta chains below was sequenced from the same sample in a study of graft-versus-host responses after intestinal transplantation. Produced via immunoSEQ multiplex PCR; TCRdb's table is partial and in-frame only. The repertoire holds about 70,000 clones, with 90% to 95% as singletons. Their antigen targets remain unknown. The sample here was unstimulated CD8+ T cells sorted from spleen or lymph node cells, taken before intestinal transplant. These receptors were collected from a human donor who received an intestinal transplant.

V and J are TRBV2 and TRBJ1-4; maybe TRBD1 (5 bases). Trimming left V 3 bases short and J 7 bases short, with 24 bases between. This CDR3 is built from 18 residues. Per the germline V gene, CDR1 is SNHLY and CDR2 is FYNNEI. CDR3 DNA: TGTGCCAGCAGTGATGTTGGGACGGAACGGGGAGAGGTTGAAAAACTGTTTTTT. Its protein is CASSDVGTERGEVEKLFF.

The gene calls are TRBV9 and TRBJ2-1, with 7 bases lining up with TRBD2. CDR1 SGDLS and CDR2 YYNGEE come from the germline V gene. The CDR3 loop spans 15 amino acids. Trimming removed 0 bases from V and 9 bases from J; junction bases left unmatched: 9. CDR3 DNA sequence: TGTGCCAGCAGCGTAGCTGGCGGGAGTTTCATTGAGCAGTTCTTC. Translated, it gives CASSVAGGSFIEQFF.

The chain employs TRBV5-8 and TRBJ1-6, with TRBD1 matching over 7 bases. Losses at the gene ends were 7 bases for V and 4 bases for J; bases not matched to a gene: 11. The CDR3 runs to 16 residues. Per germline, CDR1 SGHTS and CDR2 YDEGEE. The CDR3 here is CASGDVWDSYNSPLHF. CDR3 bases: TGTGCCAGCGGAGACGTGTGGGACAGTTATAATTCACCCCTCCACTTT.

This chain connects TRBV9 to TRBJ2-3; 8 bases map to TRBD2. Germline assignment: CDR1 SGDLS and CDR2 YYNGEE. Germline trimming cut 3 bases from V and 2 bases from J; bases unmatched to any gene: 11. The CDR3 contains 17 residues. Here the CDR3 reads CASSAQPLLAATDTQYF. The CDR3 region has the DNA TGTGCCAGCAGCGCCCAACCGTTACTAGCGGCCACAGATACGCAGTATTTT.

This clone was detected once. DNA of the CDR3: TGCGCCAGCAGCCAAGGGGTTGACTCCTACAATGAGCAGTTCTTC. Translation: CASSQGVDSYNEQFF. The chain links TRBV4-1 to TRBJ2-1; D gene uncertain. CDR3 length: 15 amino acids. Trimming left V 1 base short and J 0 bases short, with 7 bases between. In germline, CDR1 is MGHRA, CDR2 YSYEKL.

The V and J genes are TRBV4-1 and TRBJ1-2, with D perhaps TRBD1 (5 bases). CDR1 MGHRA and CDR2 YSYEKL come from the germline V gene. The CDR3 loop spans 17 amino acids. Trimming stripped 0 bases from V and 4 bases from J, with 18 bases between. CDR3 in DNA: TGCGCCAGCAGCCAAGAGGACGGCTTAGGAGGGGTCTATGGCTACACCTTC. Amino acid sequence: CASSQEDGLGGVYGYTF.

Comments on this clone: This sample includes further DNA sequences coding for the same CDR3. The genes are TRBV28 and TRBJ2-7; 8 bases are a match to TRBD1. The CDR3 extends over 14 amino acids. Germline assignment: CDR1 MDHEN and CDR2 SYDVKM. V shed 6 bases and J 2 bases; nucleotides not matched to a gene: 6. The CDR3: CASSPRQGPYEQYF. As DNA, the CDR3 is TGTGCCAGCAGCCCGAGACAGGGGCCCTACGAGCAGTACTTC.

The rearrangement joins TRBV15 to TRBJ2-6; D ambiguous. CDR1 LNHNV and CDR2 YYDKDF come from the germline V gene (reference sequence). Trimming removed 6 bases at V and 0 bases at J, with 6 bases between. This CDR3 is 14 amino acids long. The CDR3 region is CATSPFSGANVLTF. In nucleotides, the CDR3 is TGTGCCACCAGTCCGTTCTCTGGGGCCAACGTCCTGACTTTC.

V and J are TRBV27 and TRBJ2-7; D gene ambiguous. This CDR3 region has 13 residues. Trimming pared 6 bases from V and 0 bases from J, leaving 9 bases between. Per germline, CDR1 MNHEY and CDR2 SMNVEV (reference sequence). CDR3: CASSPDDSYEQYF. The CDR3 bases are TGTGCCAGCAGCCCAGACGACTCCTACGAGCAGTACTTC.

The V gene is TRBV10-2, the J gene TRBJ2-3; D perhaps matches TRBD1 (6 bases). The CDR3 length is 16 residues. With 3 bases removed from V and 2 bases from J, the gap between germline ends came to 15 bases. CDR1 and CDR2 (germline): WSHSY, SAAADI. This CDR3 reads CASSEYQDSPTDTQYF. The CDR3 nucleotides read TGCGCCAGCAGTGAATACCAGGACAGCCCCACAGATACGCAGTATTTT.

This clone was recorded only once. V is TRBV6-1 and J is TRBJ2-5; D gene ambiguous. V lost 8 bases and J 2 bases, leaving 12 bases between the germline ends. CDR1 and CDR2 (germline): MNHNS, SASEGT. The CDR3 is 13 residues long. CDR3 DNA sequence: TGTGCCAGCGGTTTGGCCATTCAAGAGACCCAGTACTTC. It encodes CASGLAIQETQYF.

This clone appeared once. The rearrangement joins TRBV7-9 to TRBJ1-4; TRBD1 agrees at 9 bases. The CDR3 runs to 18 residues. The germline CDR1 and CDR2 sequences are SEHNR and FQNEAQ (reference sequence). The ends lost 5 bases at V and 3 bases at J; junction bases unmatched: 13. The CDR3 region has the DNA TGTGCCAGCAGCGGCCGGGACAGGGAAGTTGCAGCTAATGAAAAACTGTTTTTT. This codes for CASSGRDREVAANEKLFF.

V is TRBV27 and J is TRBJ2-7; possible D gene TRBD1, 6 bases. V lost 5 bases and J lost 3, with 14 bases in between. CDR3 length: 14 residues. The germline CDR1 and CDR2 sequences are MNHEY and SMNVEV (reference sequence). Here the CDR3 DNA reads TGTGCCAGCAGTCCCAGGACAGATTTCTACGAGCAGTACTTC. Residues: CASSPRTDFYEQYF.

The rearrangement links TRBV5-6 to TRBJ1-5; weak D call: TRBD1 (5 bases). Between the trimmed V and J ends, which lost 1 base and 7 bases, there was a span of 9 bases. The germline V gene encodes CDR1 SGHDT and CDR2 YYEEEE. This CDR3 comprises 13 residues. The CDR3 spells CASSLTRGQPQHF. Written as DNA, the CDR3 is TGTGCCAGCAGCTTGACGAGGGGCCAGCCCCAGCATTTT.

The sample holds one count of this clone. The V gene is TRBV5-6, the J gene TRBJ2-7, with D maybe TRBD2 (6 bases). CDR1 is SGHDT, CDR2 YYEEEE, per germline. The CDR3 runs to 15 residues. V was shortened by 2 bases and J by 5 bases, with 17 bases between the two germline ends. Written as DNA, the CDR3 is TGTGCCAGCAGCTTTCTGGGGGGATTAGACCACGAGCAGTACTTC. Protein: CASSFLGGLDHEQYF.

The chain recombines TRBV5-8 with TRBJ2-7; D remains unclear. Germline CDR1 is SGHTS and CDR2 is YDEGEE. V gave up 1 base and J gave up 3 bases, with 8 bases separating them. This CDR3 spans 13 amino acids. For the CDR3, the DNA is TGTGCCAGCAGCTTGTTAGAGAACTACGAGCAGTACTTC. This translates into CASSLLENYEQYF.

This sequence joins TRBV9 and TRBJ2-5, with D unclear. The CDR3 covers 15 residues. The germline gives CDR1 SGDLS, CDR2 YYNGEE. Trimming took 3 bases from V and 2 from J, leaving 14 bases between them. The CDR3 loop reads CASSETHGSQETQYF. As DNA, the CDR3 is TGTGCCAGCAGCGAGACTCACGGTTCGCAAGAGACCCAGTACTTC.

The chain recombines TRBV5-1 with TRBJ1-2; TRBD1 matches 10 bases. CDR1 is SGHRS and CDR2 is YFSETQ in the germline V gene. J lost 3 bases, V lost 4 bases, and 12 bases had no gene match. The length of the CDR3 is 17 residues. The CDR3 region is CASSPYGGQGDDYGYTF. CDR3 nucleotide sequence: TGCGCCAGCAGCCCATACGGAGGACAGGGGGATGACTATGGCTACACCTTC. Full variable domain (outside the CDR3, taken from reference TRBV5-1 and TRBJ1-2): KAGVTQTPRYLIKTRGQQVTLSCSPISGHRSVSWYQQTPGQGLQFLFEYFSETQRNKGNFPGRFSGRQFSNSRSEMNVSTLELGDSALYLCASSPYGGQGDDYGYTFGSGTRLTVV.